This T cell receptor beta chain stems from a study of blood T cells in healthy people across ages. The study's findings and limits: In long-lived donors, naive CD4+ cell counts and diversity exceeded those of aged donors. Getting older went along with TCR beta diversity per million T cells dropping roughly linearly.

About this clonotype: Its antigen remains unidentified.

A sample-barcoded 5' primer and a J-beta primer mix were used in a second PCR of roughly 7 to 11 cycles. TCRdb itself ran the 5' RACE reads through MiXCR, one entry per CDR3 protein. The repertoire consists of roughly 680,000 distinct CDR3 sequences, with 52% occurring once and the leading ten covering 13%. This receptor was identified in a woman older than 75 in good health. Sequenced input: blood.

The CDR3, as DNA: TGCGCCAGCAGCTTCATTCCGGGACAGCAAGAGACCCAGTACTTC. Its translation: CASSFIPGQQETQYF. V gene TRBV5-1 combines with J gene TRBJ2-5; TRBD1 matches 7 bases. This CDR3 is built from 15 residues. V was clipped by 2 bases and J by 2 bases; unmatched bases: 6. Germline V gene lookup returns CDR1 SGHRS and CDR2 YFSETQ.